The next 9 T cell receptor beta chains were all read from a single sample in a study of cytomegalovirus exposure and HLA in healthy donors. It was with 60 Vbeta and 13 Jbeta primers that the PCR ran. Generated by immunoSEQ multiplex PCR, the TCRdb table keeps only in-frame clones and is missing some. This repertoire shows 150,000 to 200,000 clones, approximately 80% found once; its top ten account for about 14%. The sample comprised PBMCs. All receptors come from a woman aged 25 to 39 in good health and CMV-seropositive.

This clone was seen a handful of times. The chain joins TRBV5-1 to TRBJ2-5, with TRBD1 matching 7 bases. Germline V gene sequence: CDR1 SGHRS, CDR2 YFSETQ. The CDR3 is made up of 12 amino acids. J was trimmed by 2 bases and V by 7 bases; bases with no gene match: 2. The CDR3 DNA follows: TGCGCCAGCGGGACAGAACAAGAGACCCAGTACTTC. Translating gives CASGTEQETQYF.

This chain links TRBV5-1 with TRBJ1-4, with D possibly matching TRBD1 (6 bases). V lost 0 bases and J 8 bases, leaving 17 bases between the germline ends. CDR1 is SGHRS, CDR2 YFSETQ, per germline. CDR3 length: 16 amino acids. CDR3 residues: CASSLGLGQTGEKLFF. CDR3 nucleotide sequence: TGCGCCAGCAGCTTGGGGCTCGGACAGACCGGCGAAAAACTGTTTTTT. Drawing the rest from reference TRBV5-1 and TRBJ1-4, the complete variable domain is KAGVTQTPRYLIKTRGQQVTLSCSPISGHRSVSWYQQTPGQGLQFLFEYFSETQRNKGNFPGRFSGRQFSNSRSEMNVSTLELGDSALYLCASSLGLGQTGEKLFFGSGTQLSVL.

This clone appeared once. The chain combines TRBV15 with TRBJ2-4; no firm D call. The CDR3 has 17 amino acids. The V end lost 0 bases, the J end lost 1 base, and 13 bases lay between the germline ends. Per germline, CDR1 LNHNV and CDR2 YYDKDF (reference sequence). The CDR3 protein is CATSRDRIVGAKNIQYF. As DNA, the CDR3 is TGTGCCACCAGCAGAGATCGAATAGTCGGGGCCAAAAACATTCAGTACTTC.

V gene TRBV7-9 combines with J gene TRBJ2-2; TRBD1 agrees at 9 bases. Germline V gives CDR1 SEHNR, CDR2 FQNEAQ (reference sequence). Germline trimming cut 0 bases from V and 1 base from J; bases unmatched to any gene: 3. The CDR3 sequence is 17 residues long. This chain's CDR3 is CASSLAGTGRNTGELFF. In DNA form, the CDR3 reads TGTGCCAGCAGCTTAGCCGGGACAGGGCGGAACACCGGGGAGCTGTTTTTT.

The V gene is TRBV5-1, the J gene TRBJ2-3, with 8 nucleotides matching TRBD1. The junction had 11 bases not matched to a gene; V was cut back by 2 bases and J by 6 bases. The CDR3 has 16 residues. From germline, CDR1 is SGHRS and CDR2 YFSETQ. The CDR3 here is CASSLDRDRLGDTQYF. In DNA, the CDR3 is TGCGCCAGCAGCTTAGACCGGGACAGGCTTGGGGATACGCAGTATTTT.

The genes are TRBV7-6 and TRBJ2-1, with a tentative D call TRBD2 (7 bases). CDR1 SGHVS and CDR2 FNYEAQ come from the germline V gene. V lost 5 bases and J 3 bases, leaving 17 bases between the germline ends. The CDR3 loop spans 16 amino acids. The CDR3 nucleotides are TGTGCCAGCAGCGCTCCGGGGGGCCGCCTCTACAATGAGCAGTTCTTC. This codes for CASSAPGGRLYNEQFF.

This rearrangement joins TRBV5-4 to TRBJ1-1; D uncertain. The CDR3 contains 13 residues. V gave up 3 bases and J gave up 4 bases, with 10 bases separating them. Looked up from germline, CDR1 is SGHNT and CDR2 is YYREEE (reference sequence). The CDR3: CASSSSILTEAFF. As DNA, the CDR3 is TGTGCCAGCAGCTCTAGCATCCTCACTGAAGCTTTCTTT.

J is TRBJ2-1 and V is TRBV7-2; the match to TRBD2 covers 7 bases. The CDR3 extends over 16 amino acids. CDR1 is SGHTA, CDR2 FQGNSA, per germline. After removal of 5 bases from V and 3 bases from J, the junction contained 10 bases not matched to a gene. This CDR3 is CASSLAGEGHYNEQFF. CDR3 in DNA: TGTGCCAGCAGCCTCGCGGGGGAGGGGCACTACAATGAGCAGTTCTTC.

The V and J genes are TRBV28 and TRBJ1-5, with 10 bases aligning to TRBD1. V gave up 4 bases and J gave up 2 bases; unmatched junction bases: 14. From germline, CDR1 is MDHEN and CDR2 SYDVKM. This CDR3 comprises 19 residues. This chain's CDR3 is CASSSPGTGAGGGNQPQHF. In DNA, the CDR3 is TGTGCCAGCAGTTCCCCCGGGACAGGGGCCGGTGGAGGCAATCAGCCCCAGCATTTT. Full variable domain (remainder filled in from reference TRBV28 and TRBJ1-5): DVKVTQSSRYLVKRTGEKVFLECVQDMDHENMFWYRQDPGLGLRLIYFSYDVKMKEKGDIPEGYSVSREKKERFSLILESASTNQTSMYLCASSSPGTGAGGGNQPQHFGDGTRLSIL.